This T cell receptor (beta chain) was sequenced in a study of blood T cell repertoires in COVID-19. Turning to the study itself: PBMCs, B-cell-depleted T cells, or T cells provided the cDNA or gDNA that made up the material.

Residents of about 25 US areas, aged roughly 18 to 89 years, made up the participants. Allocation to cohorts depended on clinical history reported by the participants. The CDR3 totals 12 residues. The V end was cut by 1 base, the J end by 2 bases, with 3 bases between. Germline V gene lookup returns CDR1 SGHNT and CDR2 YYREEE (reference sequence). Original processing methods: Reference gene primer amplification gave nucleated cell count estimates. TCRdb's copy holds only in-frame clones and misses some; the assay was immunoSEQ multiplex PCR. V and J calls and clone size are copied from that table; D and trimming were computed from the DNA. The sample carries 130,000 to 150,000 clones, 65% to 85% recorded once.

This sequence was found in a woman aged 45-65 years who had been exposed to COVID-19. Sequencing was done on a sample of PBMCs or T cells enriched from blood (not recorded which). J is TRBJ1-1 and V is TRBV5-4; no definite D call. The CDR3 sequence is CASSLPNTEAFF. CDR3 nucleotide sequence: TGTGCCAGCAGCTTGCCTAACACTGAAGCTTTCTTT.